This TCR beta chain came from a study of cytomegalovirus exposure and HLA in healthy donors (TCRdb year 2017). Regarding the research as a whole: In an earlier analysis of 550 to 750 of the donors, about 270 Gb of sequence data and approximately 100 million unique TCR beta sequences from about 190 million T cells were reported. An early release that covered 500 to 800 HLA-typed donors contained approximately 300 gigabases of sequencing data and around 85 million unique TCR sequences. Of the approximately 400 genotyped donors, over 80% were placed in the genetic ancestry cluster associated with self-reported Caucasian donors. The study was designed to test whether signatures of past pathogen exposure could be identified by cataloging public T cell receptors. Using immunosequencing, the study profiled T cell repertoires from 550 to 750 subjects and related those repertoires to cytomegalovirus serostatus. In addition to the first cohort of about 650 subjects, a separate validation cohort of 120 different subjects was used. To predict cytomegalovirus infection status, the study brought together high-throughput TCR immunosequencing, statistical association of individual TCRs with disease status, and machine learning. In a later analysis, previously published TCR beta repertoires from 666 donors were re-analyzed and high-resolution HLA genotyping was added so that TCR occurrence patterns could be studied. Rather than using new phenotypic data, the later analysis identified candidate immune exposures from TCR beta sequences and from how often those sequences occurred across donors. An earlier analysis of approximately 500 of the donors applied high-throughput TCR beta sequencing to assess whether each TCR beta V gene segment acted as functional or pseudogenic. Donor age, sex, ethnicity and CMV serostatus were compiled together with the repertoire data. A later genetic analysis took genome-wide SNP genotypes for about 60% of the roughly 670 donors and used that subset as a discovery cohort. All discovery cohort repertoires had been generated using a single sequencing platform. HLA typing included class I and class II loci at four-digit resolution. The number of donors typed differed by locus, with about 620-630 for A, B, C, DRB1 and DQB1, 522 for DQA1, 600 to 610 for DPA1, and 450 to 480 for DPB1. Because of strong linkage in the cohort, four or five DR-DQ haplotypes were treated as single units for association and clustering. Among roughly 400 genotyped donors of the cohort, an average of around 250,000 unique TCR beta nucleotide sequences was sequenced per donor, of which 15% to 20% were non-productive. Study-level results and caveats: Because the 87-base-pair reads could not distinguish some IMGT-functional V segments, including TRBV6-2 and TRBV6-3, those segments were excluded. This cohort had only TCR beta chains sequenced, and the lack of alpha or paired-chain data limited which features could be detected. Presence/absence analyses assumed roughly uniform sequencing depth across donors, an assumption that may not hold. A further reported finding was that TCR beta sequences accurately predicted the HLA-A and HLA-B alleles for most subjects in the first cohort. A later analysis found that HLA-associated TCR beta chains were more clonally expanded and had lower generation probabilities than equally common non-associated chains. Broadly in line with IMGT annotations, most TCR beta V segments showed up in productive rearrangements about 90% or about 30% of the time in an earlier analysis of 587 of the donors. According to a later analysis, most CMV-associated TCR beta chains appeared to be HLA-restricted, and the HLA associations seemed to be driven largely by CMV exposure. A few of the identified cytomegalovirus-associated TCR beta chains were confirmed in vitro to be specific for cytomegalovirus antigens. A later analysis associated 17,000 or so TCR beta sequences with specific HLA alleles at a false discovery rate of 0.05. In a later analysis, several top co-occurrence clusters were reported to appear linked to parvovirus B19, influenza, CMV and Epstein-Barr virus. While some public TCRs were present in many individuals, most TCR sequences turned up only very rarely across donors. A group of highly shared sequence variants was considered likely to be a technical artifact of the sequencing pipeline. Because HLA typing was unavailable for some donors at each locus, only the typed subset was used in association tests. A later genetic analysis associated a missense DCLRE1C variant with V-gene and J-gene trimming of TCR beta chains, and an independent cohort replicated the association. A later analysis found that TCR association rates varied across HLA loci, with DRB1 alleles showing the most associated TCRs and HLA-C alleles the fewest. The authors suggested that the approach could potentially be extended to other disease states and immunological phenotypes. A total of 164 TCR beta chains were listed by the study as associated with cytomegalovirus. Immune exposure information for the cohort was limited to CMV serostatus. Compared with the approximately 710-donor mean, donors in an Asian-associated ancestry cluster had fewer N-insertions in productive TCRs, according to a later genetic analysis. The classifier was reported to diagnose cytomegalovirus status with high specificity and sensitivity in both the original cohort and the validation cohort. Assigning TCR associations to individual alleles was difficult when HLA alleles, especially DR and DQ, strongly co-occurred. Because counts were too low, roughly 17 rarely observed V segments, including chromosome 9 orphons, were left out of the earlier analysis of 587 of the donors. Correlated functional status among segregating V segments might reflect linkage disequilibrium, but an unknown experimental factor could not be ruled out.

Library prep was done by the immunoSEQ multiplex PCR assay. A mixture of 60 forward primers for TCR Vbeta segments and 13 reverse primers for TCR Jbeta segments was used in the multiplex PCR. The CDR3 region of rearranged TCR beta genes was amplified from genomic DNA with a multiplex PCR assay. Amplified TCR beta libraries were sequenced as 87-base-pair reads on the Illumina HiSeq System. In the authors' own workflow: A later analysis tallied around 82 million unique TCR beta chains across the 666 repertoires, and approximately 9.9 million of those chains were shared by two or more donors. A nearest-neighbor algorithm error-corrected the raw reads and collapsed the reads into unique sequences, merging closely related sequences to remove PCR and sequencing errors. To assign V, D and J gene segments, CDR3 sequences were aligned to IMGT reference sequences. For a sequence to be retained, a match of at least six nucleotides to both a V gene segment and a J gene segment was required. A rearrangement was called productive if the CDR3 had no stop codons and remained in frame with V and J, and every other rearrangement was called non-productive. Following IMGT convention, CDR3 was defined as the stretch from the second conserved V-encoded cysteine up to the conserved J-encoded phenylalanine. In an earlier analysis of around 570 of the donors, sequences lacking an unambiguous match to a single V gene segment were excluded. In an earlier analysis of approximately 590 of the donors, V segments were called functional above 56.7% productive rearrangements and were called segregating when the between-donor standard deviation exceeded 5%. A statistical classification framework was developed to diagnose cytomegalovirus status using the catalog of TCR beta chain sequences. A later analysis assigned V and J genes by comparing TCR nucleotide sequences with IMGT/GENE-DB human TR gene sequences. Using the TCRdist pipeline, a later analysis assigned CDR3 sequences along with most-parsimonious VDJ recombination scenarios. In a later analysis, each TCR beta chain was defined by its CDR3 amino acid sequence together with its V-gene family, and reads lacking a unique V-gene family were excluded. As a way to deal with suspected cross-contamination and a sequencing artifact, a later analysis dropped roughly 600 nucleotide sequences that were highly shared and had low generation probability. In a later analysis, a clonal expansion index for each public chain was calculated from normalized within-repertoire ranks of inferred template counts. In a later analysis, generation probabilities were computed with a VDJ recombination model fitted to out-of-frame rearrangements, and the resulting probabilities were checked against IGoR. In a later analysis, hypergeometric tests were used to score TCR-TCR, TCR-HLA and TCR-CMV co-occurrence, with a repertoire-size bias correction applied to TCR pairs. A later analysis estimated false discovery rates by permuting HLA or CMV assignments 20 times. In a later analysis, co-occurring TCRs were grouped using DBSCAN, and TCRdist sequence similarity was added for clustering within HLA-allele-positive subsets. Repertoires with fewer than 30,000 or more than 120,000 public chains, plus five repertoires with anomalous nucleotide sharing, were excluded from co-occurrence clustering. Here the immuneACCESS table is served through TCRdb, limited to in-frame sequences with V and J called. Missing clones are a known gap in these copies; in checked studies unresolved V genes cover under half, and the rest lacks a known reason. V and J calls and clone size follow that table, whereas D and trimming were derived from the DNA. The table for this sample lists fewer than 120,000 clones; approximately 82% of them were counted only once. The top ten constitute 13% of the sample.

In total, more than 500 healthy bone marrow donors made up the cohort. Cohort members were all nominally healthy when sampled, although unrecorded immune exposures were likely present. The donor was CMV seropositive and was included in the group of 250 to 300 seropositive cohort members. Every donor gave a peripheral blood sample, and the peripheral blood mononuclear cells from that sample were used for TCR beta sequencing. Genomic DNA was extracted from the blood cell samples with the Qiagen DNeasy Blood Extraction Kit. Taken from the germline V gene, the CDR1 and CDR2 loops are MDHEN and SYDVKM. Trimming removed 10 bases from V and 0 bases from J; the gene matches leave 6 bases unexplained. Measured from the cysteine to the phenylalanine, the CDR3 is 15 residues long. The DNA shown is the 45-base CDR3, in frame from base 1. About this clone itself: There is no known antigen for this receptor. Base qualities are not at hand, and no much larger clone is one base apart.

Source material: PBMCs. This TCR was recovered from a man aged 25 to 40 in good health and CMV-seropositive. The chain is made from TRBV28 and TRBJ1-6; the junction holds 7 bases that match TRBD1. CDR3 protein: CATKGASSYNSPLHF. The nucleotide sequence is given as TGTGCCACCAAGGGGGCAAGCTCCTATAATTCACCCCTCCACTTT.